The 18 T cell receptor beta chains in this list originate from one sample, sequenced in a study of control samples from healthy donors and cancer patients. Assay used: immunoSEQ multiplex PCR; TCRdb lists only in-frame clones, some missing. The data show some 120,000 clones, with around 93% seen just once and approximately 8.6% held by the top ten. Sequencing was performed on blood. The receptors derive from a man between 18 and 29 years old in good health.

J is TRBJ1-1 and V is TRBV5-1; D not certain. The V end lost 3 bases, the J end lost 4 bases, and 13 bases lay between the germline ends. Per the germline V gene, CDR1 is SGHRS and CDR2 is YFSETQ. The CDR3 has 14 amino acids. DNA of the CDR3: TGCGCCAGCAGCTCTCTCCATCTGGGCACTGAAGCTTTCTTT. The encoded protein is CASSSLHLGTEAFF.

A single count supports this clone. This chain connects TRBV5-4 to TRBJ2-3; the D is unclear. This CDR3 has 15 amino acids. The V gene's germline CDR1 is SGHNT and CDR2 YYREEE (reference sequence). V was shortened by 0 bases and J by 0 bases, with 8 bases between the two germline ends. CDR3 DNA: TGTGCCAGCAGCTTGGGGAGACTTAGCACAGATACGCAGTATTTT. Translating it yields CASSLGRLSTDTQYF.

V is TRBV7-3 and J is TRBJ1-1; D might be TRBD1 (5 bases). The CDR3 contains 13 residues. Trimming removed 5 bases from V and 2 bases from J, with 9 bases in between. Germline lookup yields CDR1 SGHTA and CDR2 FQGTGA. The CDR3 DNA reads as TGTGCCAGCAGCCCAGGGATTAACACTGAAGCTTTCTTT. Translating it yields CASSPGINTEAFF.

This chain uses TRBV6-5 with TRBJ2-7, with D tentatively TRBD1 (6 bases). The CDR3 consists of 15 residues. Trimming stripped 6 bases from V and 4 bases from J, with 19 bases between. Per germline, CDR1 MNHEY and CDR2 SVGAGI. The CDR3 DNA reads as TGTGCCAGCAGCGGGTACAGGGCCGAGGGATACGAGCAGTACTTC. This sequence encodes CASSGYRAEGYEQYF.

The rearrangement links TRBV7-9 to TRBJ1-2, with 8 bases identical to TRBD1. The CDR3 contains 13 residues. Unmatched junction bases numbered 5, after V lost 5 bases and J lost 6 bases. Germline CDR1 is SEHNR and CDR2 is FQNEAQ (reference sequence). The CDR3 sequence: CASSLRGLDGYTF. The CDR3 DNA follows: TGTGCCAGCAGCCTCAGGGGGCTGGATGGCTACACCTTC.

This sequence joins TRBV27 and TRBJ2-1; 11 bases map to TRBD2. This CDR3 is 15 amino acids long. Per germline, CDR1 MNHEY and CDR2 SMNVEV (reference sequence). Unmatched junction bases numbered 7, after V lost 6 bases and J lost 6 bases. The CDR3 DNA reads as TGTGCCAGCAGCCCCGGGACTAGCGGCCTCAATGAGCAGTTCTTC. Translated, it gives CASSPGTSGLNEQFF.

A single count supports this clone. V is TRBV9 and J is TRBJ2-1, with a weak D call TRBD2 (5 bases). The CDR3 has 16 amino acids. Germline CDR1 SGDLS, CDR2 YYNGEE. Trimming removed 0 bases at V and 0 bases at J, with 10 bases between. CDR3 sequence: CASSVAGSGSYNEQFF. The DNA of the CDR3 is TGTGCCAGCAGCGTAGCTGGCAGCGGCTCCTACAATGAGCAGTTCTTC.

This clone is medium-sized. The V gene is TRBV7-9, the J gene TRBJ2-7; 9 bases align to TRBD1. The trim removed 3 bases at V and 5 bases at J, leaving 5 bases unmatched. This CDR3 is built from 14 residues. Germline CDR1 and CDR2: SEHNR and FQNEAQ (reference sequence). This chain's CDR3 is CASSFDRGSHEQYF. The CDR3 DNA reads TGTGCCAGCAGCTTTGACAGGGGGTCCCACGAGCAGTACTTC.

The chain recombines TRBV30 with TRBJ2-3, with D uncertain. Germline values: CDR1 GTSNPN, CDR2 SVGIG (reference sequence). V lost 5 bases to trimming and J lost 2 bases, with 5 bases between them. The CDR3 runs to 11 residues. CDR3 sequence reads: CAWAYTDTQYF. DNA for the CDR3: TGTGCCTGGGCTTACACAGATACGCAGTATTTT.

This clone was recorded only once. The rearrangement links TRBV6-1 to TRBJ1-1; D uncertain. Per germline, CDR1 MNHNS and CDR2 SASEGT. The CDR3 extends over 15 amino acids. Trimming cost V 0 bases and J 4 bases, with 12 bases left between them. The CDR3 nucleotides read TGTGCCAGCAGTGAAGCCGCCGGAGGGCTCACTGAAGCTTTCTTT. Its protein product is CASSEAAGGLTEAFF.

The chain recombines TRBV2 with TRBJ2-5; D possibly uses TRBD1 or TRBD2 (5 bases each). The germline V gene has CDR1 SNHLY and CDR2 FYNNEI. Trimming pared 6 bases from V and 7 bases from J, leaving 15 bases between. The CDR3 loop spans 13 amino acids. In nucleotides, the CDR3 is TGTGCCAGCAGGCCAGGGCGTGAGGGGACCCAGTACTTC. It codes for CASRPGREGTQYF.

The chain combines TRBV6-5 with TRBJ1-2, with a possible D match to TRBD1 (6 bases). The CDR3 length is 13 residues. Germline loops: CDR1 MNHEY, CDR2 SVGAGI. The V gene lost 6 bases and the J gene lost 8 bases, with 16 bases spanning the gap. This CDR3 reads CASRGGGSRGYTF. Here the CDR3 DNA reads TGTGCCAGCAGGGGAGGGGGTTCAAGGGGCTACACCTTC.

The gene calls are TRBV5-1 and TRBJ1-6, with a possible D match to TRBD1 (5 bases). CDR3 size: 13 residues. Germline V lookup: CDR1 SGHRS, CDR2 YFSETQ. Trimming pared 1 base from V and 7 bases from J, leaving 6 bases between. CDR3 sequence reads: CASSLYRNSPLHF. The CDR3 nucleotides read TGCGCCAGCAGCTTGTACAGGAATTCACCCCTCCACTTT.

This chain uses TRBV30 with TRBJ1-3; 8 bases fit TRBD1. V lost 3 bases to trimming and J lost 7 bases; unmatched junction nucleotides: 8. CDR3 size: 14 residues. Germline V gene lookup returns CDR1 GTSNPN and CDR2 SVGIG (reference sequence). The CDR3 reads CAWRTTGGRNTIYF. The CDR3 nucleotides are TGTGCCTGGAGGACCACAGGGGGGCGCAACACCATATATTTT. The full variable domain, completed using reference TRBV30 and TRBJ1-3, is SQTIHQWPATLVQPVGSPLSLECTVEGTSNPNLYWYRQAAGRGLQLLFYSVGIGQISSEVPQNLSASRPQDRQFILSSKKLLLSDSGFYLCAWRTTGGRNTIYFGEGSWLTVV.

The J gene is TRBJ1-1, the V gene TRBV18, with 12 nucleotides matching TRBD1. CDR3 length equals 16 residues. Trimming at V came to 4 bases and at J to 3 bases, leaving 6 bases not matched to a gene. Germline assignment: CDR1 KGHSH and CDR2 LQKENI. The CDR3 nucleotides read TGTGCCAGCTCACGCGGGACAGGGGGCTCGGACACTGAAGCTTTCTTT. Its translation is CASSRGTGGSDTEAFF.

This clone was counted once. The rearrangement joins TRBV5-5 to TRBJ1-5, with D unclear. CDR3 length: 15 residues. Germline V lookup: CDR1 SGHKS, CDR2 YYEKEE (reference sequence). V lost 3 bases to trimming and J lost 2 bases, with 12 bases between them. The CDR3 is CASSYDGRGNQPQHF. The CDR3 DNA reads as TGTGCCAGCAGCTATGACGGTAGGGGCAATCAGCCCCAGCATTTT.

V and J are TRBV15 and TRBJ1-1; the D gene is possibly TRBD1 (5 bases). The ends were cut back, 4 bases at V and 7 bases at J, with 19 bases in the middle. This CDR3 is built from 15 residues. CDR1 and CDR2 from the germline V gene are LNHNV and YYDKDF (reference sequence). The chain's CDR3 is CATSNPGPQLVEAFF. The CDR3 coding sequence is TGTGCCACCAGCAACCCAGGGCCGCAGCTAGTTGAAGCTTTCTTT.

The genes are TRBV20-1 and TRBJ2-1; no clear D gene. CDR3 length equals 11 residues. Trimming took off 6 bases at V and 11 bases at J, with 14 bases between the two ends. The V gene's germline CDR1 is DFQATT and CDR2 SNEGSKA (reference sequence). The CDR3 coding sequence is TGCAGTGCCCCCATCGGCGAAAAGCAGTTCTTC. Residues: CSAPIGEKQFF.